Listed below are T cell receptor beta chains from one sample, sequenced in a study of blood T cell repertoires in COVID-19. Profiling relied on immunoSEQ multiplex PCR, and the TCRdb table lists in-frame clones only, not all of them. The sample shows 200,000 to 250,000 clones, 85% to 90% of them seen only once. Sequenced input: peripheral blood. These receptors all stem from a man aged 25-45 years with COVID-19, enrolled during active disease. The CDR3 runs from the conserved cysteine through the conserved F or W. The D gene is left open where the match is weak. Size is stated for part of the rows, as once, few or many counts, or as a class when the clone is expanded.

v_gene: TRBV28; abundance: -; j_gene: TRBJ1-3; d_gene: TRBD1; CDR3nt: TGTGCCAGCAGTCCACAGGGGGGAGGAGGAAACACCATATATTTT; CDR3aa: CASSPQGGGGNTIYF
v_gene: TRBV3-1/TRBV3-2; abundance: once; j_gene: TRBJ1-6; d_gene: -; CDR3nt: TGTGCCAGCAGCCAAGCGGTCGGGAGGAGACCCCTCCACTTT; CDR3aa: CASSQAVGRRPLHF
v_gene: TRBV9; abundance: once; j_gene: TRBJ2-2; d_gene: -; CDR3nt: TGTGCCAGCAGCGTAGTTTCGACAGGAGCGAACACCGGGGAGCTGTTTTTT; CDR3aa: CASSVVSTGANTGELFF
v_gene: TRBV5-1; abundance: -; j_gene: TRBJ1-2; d_gene: TRBD1; CDR3nt: TGCGCCAGCAGCTTCCCCGGGACAGACCATAACTATGGCTACACCTTC; CDR3aa: CASSFPGTDHNYGYTF
v_gene: TRBV19; abundance: once; j_gene: TRBJ2-3; d_gene: TRBD1; CDR3nt: TGCGCCAGTAGACCGACAGGGCTCACAGATACGCAGTATTTT; CDR3aa: CASRPTGLTDTQYF
v_gene: TRBV27; abundance: once; j_gene: TRBJ2-7; d_gene: -; CDR3nt: TGTGCCAGCAGTTTTGGCCAGGGGATGTGGAGGCAGTACTTC; CDR3aa: CASSFGQGMWRQYF
v_gene: TRBV27; abundance: -; j_gene: TRBJ2-7; d_gene: TRBD2; CDR3nt: TGTGCCAGCAGTTTTGTCGCGGGAGGTTCCTACGAGCAGTACTTC; CDR3aa: CASSFVAGGSYEQYF
v_gene: TRBV10-3; abundance: -; j_gene: TRBJ1-1; d_gene: TRBD1; CDR3nt: TGTGCCATCAGCAGGGGACAGGGGAACACTGAAGCTTTCTTT; CDR3aa: CAISRGQGNTEAFF
v_gene: TRBV6-5; abundance: -; j_gene: TRBJ1-2; d_gene: TRBD1; CDR3nt: TGTGCCAGCAGTTCAACAGGGGCGGATGGCTACACCTTC; CDR3aa: CASSSTGADGYTF
v_gene: TRBV7-9; abundance: -; j_gene: TRBJ2-5; d_gene: -; CDR3nt: TGTGCCAGCAGCTTAATGGAACAGGTGAACCAAGAGACCCAGTACTTC; CDR3aa: CASSLMEQVNQETQYF
v_gene: TRBV5-6; abundance: -; j_gene: TRBJ1-1; d_gene: TRBD1; CDR3nt: TGTGCCAGCAGCTCCTTCCGGTGGACAGGGGGTCGTACTGAAGCTTTCTTT; CDR3aa: CASSSFRWTGGRTEAFF
v_gene: TRBV30; abundance: few; j_gene: TRBJ2-7; d_gene: -; CDR3nt: TGTGCCTGGCAACAGGCCTACGAGCAGTACTTC; CDR3aa: CAWQQAYEQYF
v_gene: TRBV15; abundance: -; j_gene: TRBJ1-6; d_gene: -; CDR3nt: TGTGCCACCAGCATAGTAAATTCACCCCTCCACTTT; CDR3aa: CATSIVNSPLHF
v_gene: TRBV5-5; abundance: few; j_gene: TRBJ1-2; d_gene: -; CDR3nt: TGTGCCAGCAGCTTGGCCGAGGCGGTAACTTTTAACTATGGCTACACCTTC; CDR3aa: CASSLAEAVTFNYGYTF
v_gene: TRBV4-3; abundance: -; j_gene: TRBJ1-5; d_gene: TRBD1; CDR3nt: TGCGCCAGCAAGACAGGGGGAGACAATCAGCCCCAGCATTTT; CDR3aa: CASKTGGDNQPQHF
v_gene: TRBV5-6; abundance: medium-sized; j_gene: TRBJ1-3; d_gene: -; CDR3nt: TGTGCCAGCAGCCCTCCGGGACACCTGAACTCTGGAAACACCATATATTTT; CDR3aa: CASSPPGHLNSGNTIYF
v_gene: TRBV6-5; abundance: -; j_gene: TRBJ1-5; d_gene: -; CDR3nt: TGTGCCAGCAGTACAGGTTTTCGGGATCAGCCCCAGCATTTT; CDR3aa: CASSTGFRDQPQHF
v_gene: TRBV19; abundance: -; j_gene: TRBJ2-7; d_gene: TRBD1; CDR3nt: TGTGCCAGTAGTATTGGGGCAGGGGGCTACGAGCAGTACTTC; CDR3aa: CASSIGAGGYEQYF
v_gene: TRBV11-2; abundance: -; j_gene: TRBJ1-2; d_gene: TRBD1; CDR3nt: TGTGCCAGCAGCCCACAGGGGCAGGGAGTCTACACCTTC; CDR3aa: CASSPQGQGVYTF
v_gene: TRBV5-1; abundance: -; j_gene: TRBJ1-1; d_gene: TRBD1; CDR3nt: TGCGCCAGCAGCCGCGACCGACAGGGTGTTACTGAAGCTTTCTTT; CDR3aa: CASSRDRQGVTEAFF
v_gene: TRBV11-3; abundance: few; j_gene: TRBJ2-2; d_gene: -; CDR3nt: TGTGCCAGCAGCCGGGGGGCCGCCGGGGAGCTGTTTTTT; CDR3aa: CASSRGAAGELFF
v_gene: TRBV12-3/TRBV12-4; abundance: -; j_gene: TRBJ1-2; d_gene: -; CDR3nt: TGTGCCAGCAGCCCCGGTACAGCCTATGGCTACACCTTC; CDR3aa: CASSPGTAYGYTF
v_gene: TRBV7-2; abundance: -; j_gene: TRBJ2-1; d_gene: TRBD2; CDR3nt: TGTGCCAGCAGCAACCTGGAGCGGGGGGAGCAGTTCTTC; CDR3aa: CASSNLERGEQFF
v_gene: TRBV9; abundance: -; j_gene: TRBJ2-3; d_gene: -; CDR3nt: TGTGCCAGCAGCGCGGGACTTTACTCCACAGATACGCAGTATTTT; CDR3aa: CASSAGLYSTDTQYF
v_gene: TRBV30; abundance: -; j_gene: TRBJ2-1; d_gene: TRBD1; CDR3nt: TGTGCCTGCAGATTCAGGGGGCGTTCCTACAATGAGCAGTTCTTC; CDR3aa: CACRFRGRSYNEQFF
v_gene: TRBV4-3; abundance: -; j_gene: TRBJ2-7; d_gene: -; CDR3nt: TGCGCCAGCAGCCAAGATCGGGGGTACGAGCAGTACTTC; CDR3aa: CASSQDRGYEQYF
v_gene: TRBV7-2; abundance: -; j_gene: TRBJ1-1; d_gene: -; CDR3nt: TGTGCCAGCAGCTTACTTTCACTCATGAACACTGAAGCTTTCTTT; CDR3aa: CASSLLSLMNTEAFF
v_gene: TRBV18; abundance: -; j_gene: TRBJ1-2; d_gene: TRBD1; CDR3nt: TGTGCCAGCCTTGGACAGGACAACTATGGCTACACCTTC; CDR3aa: CASLGQDNYGYTF
v_gene: TRBV9; abundance: -; j_gene: TRBJ2-1; d_gene: -; CDR3nt: TGTGCCAGCAGCACCATGGCCGCCTCCTACAATGAGCAGTTCTTC; CDR3aa: CASSTMAASYNEQFF
v_gene: TRBV28; abundance: -; j_gene: TRBJ1-1; d_gene: -; CDR3nt: TGTGCCACCTCAATGCTGCCGTCAGCTGAAGCTTTCTTT; CDR3aa: CATSMLPSAEAFF
v_gene: TRBV19; abundance: -; j_gene: TRBJ1-3; d_gene: -; CDR3nt: TGTGCCAGTAGTACCCCGGGAGGTGGAAACACCATATATTTT; CDR3aa: CASSTPGGGNTIYF
v_gene: TRBV19; abundance: -; j_gene: TRBJ2-1; d_gene: -; CDR3nt: TGTGCCAGTAGGGCGGACAGAGGATTGGGTGAGCAGTTCTTC; CDR3aa: CASRADRGLGEQFF
v_gene: TRBV11-1; abundance: -; j_gene: TRBJ1-3; d_gene: -; CDR3nt: TGTGCCAGCAGCTTAGGAGGGACTGTCGCTGGAAACACCATATATTTT; CDR3aa: CASSLGGTVAGNTIYF
v_gene: TRBV2; abundance: -; j_gene: TRBJ1-1; d_gene: TRBD1; CDR3nt: TGTGCCAGCAGGCTAGGGGGCGAGACTGAAGCTTTCTTT; CDR3aa: CASRLGGETEAFF
v_gene: TRBV2; abundance: -; j_gene: TRBJ1-1; d_gene: TRBD1; CDR3nt: TGTGCCAGCAGCCGGACAGGGATGAACACTGAAGCTTTCTTT; CDR3aa: CASSRTGMNTEAFF
v_gene: TRBV7-9; abundance: -; j_gene: TRBJ2-1; d_gene: -; CDR3nt: TGTGCCATCCCAAGGACTGGCATGAGCAATGAGCAGTTCTTC; CDR3aa: CAIPRTGMSNEQFF
v_gene: TRBV6-1; abundance: -; j_gene: TRBJ2-7; d_gene: -; CDR3nt: TGTGCCAGCAGTGAGTTGGAGCTATTAGCGAGTGCCTCCTACGAGCAGTACTTC; CDR3aa: CASSELELLASASYEQYF
v_gene: TRBV5-4; abundance: -; j_gene: TRBJ1-2; d_gene: -; CDR3nt: TGTGCCAGCAGCTCCGTCGGGGGCTACACCTTC; CDR3aa: CASSSVGGYTF
v_gene: TRBV10-3; abundance: -; j_gene: TRBJ1-2; d_gene: -; CDR3nt: TGTGCCATCAGTGAGTCCTGGACCGAGCCTGGGAGAGGCTACACCTTC; CDR3aa: CAISESWTEPGRGYTF
v_gene: TRBV4-1; abundance: -; j_gene: TRBJ1-4; d_gene: -; CDR3nt: TGCGCCAGCAGCCAAGATGGGAGAGGGGGGGATGATGAAAAACTGTTTTTT; CDR3aa: CASSQDGRGGDDEKLFF
v_gene: TRBV27; abundance: -; j_gene: TRBJ2-2; d_gene: -; CDR3nt: TGTGCCAGCAGTTTATCTGGAGGGTTAGGCACCGGGGAGCTGTTTTTT; CDR3aa: CASSLSGGLGTGELFF
v_gene: TRBV6-2/TRBV6-3; abundance: -; j_gene: TRBJ1-3; d_gene: -; CDR3nt: TGTGCCAGCAGTTACGGGACACGGCCTGGAAACACCATATATTTT; CDR3aa: CASSYGTRPGNTIYF
v_gene: TRBV7-3; abundance: -; j_gene: TRBJ1-2; d_gene: -; CDR3nt: TGTGCCAGCAGCCCCGCGGGGGAGAGATATGGCTACACCTTC; CDR3aa: CASSPAGERYGYTF
v_gene: TRBV6-2/TRBV6-3; abundance: once; j_gene: TRBJ2-7; d_gene: TRBD2; CDR3nt: TGTGCCAGCAGTTACTCTAGCGGGAGTTTCTACGAGCAGTACTTC; CDR3aa: CASSYSSGSFYEQYF
v_gene: TRBV5-6; abundance: once; j_gene: TRBJ1-5; d_gene: TRBD1; CDR3nt: TGTGCCAGCAGCTTGGGCGGGACAGGGGGCTCTTTCAATCAGCCCCAGCATTTT; CDR3aa: CASSLGGTGGSFNQPQHF
v_gene: TRBV30; abundance: -; j_gene: TRBJ1-6; d_gene: TRBD1; CDR3nt: TGTGCCTGGACTCTGGGCGGGACAGGTACATCACCCCTCCACTTT; CDR3aa: CAWTLGGTGTSPLHF
v_gene: TRBV29-1; abundance: few; j_gene: TRBJ1-1; d_gene: -; CDR3nt: TGCAGCGTTGAAGGGGTTTGGGGGGACACTGAAGCTTTCTTT; CDR3aa: CSVEGVWGDTEAFF
v_gene: TRBV6-6; abundance: -; j_gene: TRBJ1-5; d_gene: -; CDR3nt: TGTGCCAGCAGTTACCAACTCGGGGGAAGTCAGCCCCAGCATTTT; CDR3aa: CASSYQLGGSQPQHF
v_gene: TRBV7-8; abundance: -; j_gene: TRBJ1-1; d_gene: -; CDR3nt: TGTGCCAGTCCGGGGGGGGCCATGAACACTGAAGCTTTCTTT; CDR3aa: CASPGGAMNTEAFF
v_gene: TRBV27; abundance: few; j_gene: TRBJ2-2; d_gene: TRBD2; CDR3nt: TGTGCCAGCAGTTTAGGGCTAGCGGGAGGGGCGAACACCGGGGAGCTGTTTTTT; CDR3aa: CASSLGLAGGANTGELFF
v_gene: TRBV6-2/TRBV6-3; abundance: -; j_gene: TRBJ1-1; d_gene: -; CDR3nt: TGTGCCAGCAGTGACGCCCTGGGAGACACTGAAGCTTTCTTT; CDR3aa: CASSDALGDTEAFF
v_gene: TRBV27; abundance: -; j_gene: TRBJ1-6; d_gene: -; CDR3nt: TGTGCCAGCAGTTCCCTCGAGCGGGGGGCGAATTCACCCCTCCACTTT; CDR3aa: CASSSLERGANSPLHF
v_gene: TRBV12-3/TRBV12-4; abundance: -; j_gene: TRBJ1-1; d_gene: -; CDR3nt: TGTGCCAGCAGTCCAGAGGGGAACACTGAAGCTTTCTTT; CDR3aa: CASSPEGNTEAFF
v_gene: TRBV9; abundance: -; j_gene: TRBJ2-3; d_gene: -; CDR3nt: TGTGCCAGCAGCGTATCGGTGGGGGGGCCGACAGATACGCAGTATTTT; CDR3aa: CASSVSVGGPTDTQYF
v_gene: TRBV28; abundance: -; j_gene: TRBJ2-1; d_gene: -; CDR3nt: TGTGCCAGCAGGGGGGGACTCTACAATGAGCAGTTCTTC; CDR3aa: CASRGGLYNEQFF